What follows are 8 T cell receptor beta chains derived from one specimen sequenced in a study of T cells after posttransplantation cyclophosphamide. Libraries were prepared by immunoSEQ multiplex PCR; TCRdb keeps only in-frame clonotypes and omits some of them. Here the sample spans approximately 52,000 clones, 86% being singletons. The specimen was PBMCs. The receptors here all came from a man aged 30 to 45 with a blood cancer, CMV-positive, and with a related stem cell donor.

The chain carries TRBV28 and TRBJ2-1; D perhaps matches TRBD2 (5 bases). The CDR3 extends over 12 amino acids. Germline V lookup: CDR1 MDHEN, CDR2 SYDVKM. V was pared by 7 bases and J by 7 bases, with 11 bases between. The CDR3 region is CASNSPGNEQFF. CDR3 in DNA: TGTGCCAGCAACTCACCGGGGAATGAGCAGTTCTTC. The whole variable domain, remainder taken from reference TRBV28 and TRBJ2-1, is DVKVTQSSRYLVKRTGEKVFLECVQDMDHENMFWYRQDPGLGLRLIYFSYDVKMKEKGDIPEGYSVSREKKERFSLILESASTNQTSMYLCASNSPGNEQFFGPGTRLTVL.

J is TRBJ2-3 and V is TRBV15; TRBD2 matches 7 bases. CDR3 size: 16 residues. CDR1 is LNHNV and CDR2 is YYDKDF in the germline V gene (reference sequence). V gave up 0 bases and J gave up 2 bases; unmatched junction bases: 5. CDR3 nucleotide sequence: TGTGCCACCAGCAGAGATGGAGCGGGGTACACAGATACGCAGTATTTT. Protein: CATSRDGAGYTDTQYF.

The chain carries TRBV29-1 and TRBJ2-7; D gene ambiguous. Between the trimmed V and J ends, which lost 0 bases and 6 bases, there was a span of 12 bases. The CDR3 consists of 13 residues. Germline V gene lookup returns CDR1 SQVTM and CDR2 ANQGSEA. The CDR3 nucleotides read TGCAGCGTTGAAGAGCTGGGTCCGGGCGAGCAGTACTTC. Translation: CSVEELGPGEQYF.

V gene TRBV30 combines with J gene TRBJ1-2, with TRBD1 as a possible D gene (6 bases). The CDR3 is 13 residues long. Germline V lookup: CDR1 GTSNPN, CDR2 SVGIG (reference sequence). V was shortened by 0 bases and J by 6 bases, with 11 bases between the two germline ends. The CDR3 sequence is CAWSVRQGHGYTF. In DNA, the CDR3 is TGTGCCTGGAGTGTACGGCAGGGGCATGGCTACACCTTC.

The CDR3 DNA is TGCGCCAGCATGTCCCAGGGGACTAGCTTTGGTGAGCAGTTCTTC. This encodes CASMSQGTSFGEQFF. The J gene is TRBJ2-1, the V gene TRBV5-1, with TRBD2 matching over 9 bases. The CDR3 runs 15 residues. J lost 9 bases, V lost 6 bases, and 13 bases had no gene match. Germline V lookup: CDR1 SGHRS, CDR2 YFSETQ. Full variable domain (missing parts from reference TRBV5-1 and TRBJ2-1): KAGVTQTPRYLIKTRGQQVTLSCSPISGHRSVSWYQQTPGQGLQFLFEYFSETQRNKGNFPGRFSGRQFSNSRSEMNVSTLELGDSALYLCASMSQGTSFGEQFFGPGTRLTVL.

Here the CDR3 reads CASSSLTSGVMNNEQFF. The CDR3 region has the DNA TGCGCCAGCAGCTCTTTGACTAGCGGGGTTATGAACAATGAGCAGTTCTTC. The J gene is TRBJ2-1, the V gene TRBV5-1, with 11 bases aligning to TRBD2. The CDR3 consists of 17 residues. The germline CDR1 and CDR2 sequences are SGHRS and YFSETQ. V shed 3 bases, J shed 5 bases, and the junction held 10 bases outside the gene matches.

This clone was seen more than once but under ten times. This chain joins TRBV2 and TRBJ2-3; D gene ambiguous. Trimming pared 5 bases from V and 8 bases from J, leaving 14 bases between. The CDR3 loop spans 13 amino acids. CDR1 is SNHLY, CDR2 FYNNEI, per germline. In DNA form, the CDR3 reads TGTGCCAGCAGTCCAACAGAAGTGAGTACGCAGTATTTT. Protein product: CASSPTEVSTQYF.

This clone was seen once. The rearrangement links TRBV18 to TRBJ2-2; possible D gene TRBD1, 5 bases. The CDR3 is 15 amino acids. Germline assignment: CDR1 KGHSH and CDR2 LQKENI. V lost 6 bases and J 4 bases, leaving 15 bases between the germline ends. The CDR3 DNA is TGTGCCAGCTCCCAGTCGACAGAAATCACCGGGGAGCTGTTTTTT. Protein product: CASSQSTEITGELFF.